These 31 T cell receptor beta chains were sequenced from one sample in a study of blood T cell repertoires in COVID-19. Repertoires were generated with immunoSEQ multiplex PCR, while TCRdb's copy carries only in-frame clones and drops some. This repertoire shows about 200,000 clones, 84% found once; its top ten account for around 7%. The material sequenced was PBMCs or T cells enriched from blood (not recorded which). The receptors here all came from a man between 40 and 49 years old who had recovered from COVID-19.

The V gene is TRBV5-8, the J gene TRBJ1-1; 10 nucleotides align to TRBD1. The germline V gene encodes CDR1 SGHTS and CDR2 YDEGEE. The junction had 9 bases not matched to a gene; V was cut back by 0 bases and J by 10 bases. CDR3 length equals 15 residues. The DNA for the CDR3 is TGTGCCAGCAGCTTGGCCTCCGGGACAGGGGTTGGAGCTTTCTTT. Protein product: CASSLASGTGVGAFF.

As DNA, the CDR3 is TGCGCCAGCAGCTCCGTTCTGGCGGGGGGGATAAATGAGCAGTTCTTC. Translating it yields CASSSVLAGGINEQFF. The chain is built from TRBV5-1 and TRBJ2-1, with 9 positions matching TRBD2. CDR1 SGHRS and CDR2 YFSETQ come from the germline V gene. V lost 3 bases, J lost 7 bases, and 11 bases stayed unmatched. The CDR3 runs to 16 residues. Variable domain in full (rest from reference TRBV5-1 and TRBJ2-1): KAGVTQTPRYLIKTRGQQVTLSCSPISGHRSVSWYQQTPGQGLQFLFEYFSETQRNKGNFPGRFSGRQFSNSRSEMNVSTLELGDSALYLCASSSVLAGGINEQFFGPGTRLTVL.

The chain couples TRBV28 to TRBJ1-6; TRBD1 agrees at 10 bases. The germline V gene encodes CDR1 MDHEN and CDR2 SYDVKM. The CDR3 totals 18 residues. J lost 3 bases, V lost 3 bases, and 8 bases had no gene match. Written as DNA, the CDR3 is TGTGCCAGCAGTTTTCGACAGGGGGCAGGATTCTATAATTCACCCCTCCACTTT. This gives the protein CASSFRQGAGFYNSPLHF.

The chain uses TRBV30 and TRBJ2-7; TRBD2 agrees at 13 bases. The CDR3 loop spans 13 amino acids. CDR1 and CDR2 (germline): GTSNPN, SVGIG (reference sequence). J lost 10 bases, V lost 5 bases, and 8 bases had no gene match. The CDR3 reads CAWGLAGVTRQYF. Written as DNA, the CDR3 is TGTGCCTGGGGACTAGCGGGGGTCACCCGCCAGTACTTC. Drawing the rest from reference TRBV30 and TRBJ2-7, the complete variable domain is SQTIHQWPATLVQPVGSPLSLECTVEGTSNPNLYWYRQAAGRGLQLLFYSVGIGQISSEVPQNLSASRPQDRQFILSSKKLLLSDSGFYLCAWGLAGVTRQYFGPGTRLTVT.

The CDR3 DNA sequence: TGTGCCAGCAGCTTGCTTAGTGCAGGGTCTGGAAACACCATATATTTT. Translating gives CASSLLSAGSGNTIYF. The chain employs TRBV5-4 and TRBJ1-3, with D perhaps TRBD1 (5 bases). Germline V gene lookup returns CDR1 SGHNT and CDR2 YYREEE (reference sequence). The V end was cut by 1 base, the J end by 1 base, with 12 bases between. The CDR3 contains 16 residues.

This sequence joins TRBV5-1 and TRBJ1-3; 9 bases match TRBD1. Germline assignment: CDR1 SGHRS and CDR2 YFSETQ. The CDR3 sequence is 15 residues long. The V and J ends lost 6 bases and 4 bases, in that order; junction bases with no gene match: 8. This chain's CDR3 is CASNTGGETGNTIYF. The CDR3 DNA sequence: TGCGCCAGCAACACAGGGGGCGAGACGGGAAACACCATATATTTT.

The chain joins TRBV5-1 to TRBJ2-1; 10 nucleotides align to TRBD2. The CDR3 runs 14 residues. The V and J ends lost 8 bases and 0 bases, in that order; junction bases with no gene match: 2. Germline loops: CDR1 SGHRS, CDR2 YFSETQ. CDR3 sequence (DNA): TGCGCCAGTTTAGCGGGGGGCTCCTACAATGAGCAGTTCTTC. It specifies CASLAGGSYNEQFF.

The CDR3 DNA follows: TGTGCCGGAATGACAGCATCTAACTATGGCTACACCTTC. This translates into CAGMTASNYGYTF. The rearrangement links TRBV30 to TRBJ1-2, with D maybe TRBD1 (5 bases). Trimming removed 8 bases from V and 0 bases from J, with 13 bases in between. Germline V gene lookup returns CDR1 GTSNPN and CDR2 SVGIG (reference sequence). This CDR3 has 13 residues.

The chain joins TRBV10-3 to TRBJ1-6; TRBD1 agrees at 7 bases. Per the germline V gene, CDR1 is ENHRY and CDR2 is SYGVKD. CDR3 size: 15 residues. The ends lost 5 bases at V and 7 bases at J; junction bases unmatched: 8. CDR3 in amino acids: CAISPATGSNSPLHF. CDR3 nucleotides: TGTGCCATCAGTCCCGCGACAGGGTCCAATTCACCCCTCCACTTT.

This clone showed up just once. This chain connects TRBV19 to TRBJ2-1; tentatively, D is TRBD1 (6 bases). This CDR3 contains 12 residues. Trimming took 4 bases from V and 11 from J, leaving 12 bases between them. Germline values: CDR1 LNHDA, CDR2 SQIVND (reference sequence). The CDR3 DNA follows: TGTGCCAGTAGTAGAAACAGGGAAAAGCAGTTCTTC. Residues: CASSRNREKQFF.

The genes are TRBV5-1 and TRBJ1-2, with TRBD1 as a possible D gene (5 bases). The V and J ends lost 4 bases and 4 bases respectively, with 17 bases between them. This CDR3 contains 15 residues. Germline loops: CDR1 SGHRS, CDR2 YFSETQ. CDR3 DNA sequence: TGCGCCAGCAGCGCGGACATGGGGAGGATCTATGGCTACACCTTC. Amino acids: CASSADMGRIYGYTF.

The table lists this clone with a few counts. Mismatch with germline at one junction end may stem from a read error. V usage is TRBV5-1 and J usage is TRBJ1-4; 8 bases fit TRBD1. The V gene's germline CDR1 is SGHRS and CDR2 YFSETQ. The length of the CDR3 is 15 residues. CDR3 DNA sequence: TGCGCCAGCAGCTTGGGTGACAGGGGTTACGAAAGACTGTTTTTT. Translated: CASSLGDRGYERLFF.

The J gene is TRBJ1-1, the V gene TRBV7-2; TRBD1 might be the D (6 bases). V was cut by 6 bases and J by 1 base, with 9 bases left in between. Per germline, CDR1 SGHTA and CDR2 FQGNSA. This CDR3 has 13 residues. Here the CDR3 reads CASSSRGNTEAFF. DNA of the CDR3: TGTGCCAGCAGTTCCAGGGGGAACACTGAAGCTTTCTTT.

The chain uses TRBV5-1 and TRBJ1-1; D might be TRBD1 (5 bases). This CDR3 contains 14 residues. The ends were cut back, 0 bases at V and 5 bases at J, with 11 bases in the middle. CDR1 is SGHRS and CDR2 is YFSETQ in the germline V gene. DNA for the CDR3: TGCGCCAGCAGCTTGGAGTCAGGGTGGACTGAAGCTTTCTTT. Amino acids: CASSLESGWTEAFF.

The chain joins TRBV4-1 to TRBJ1-2; 9 nucleotides match TRBD1. There are 14 residues in the CDR3. J was trimmed by 4 bases and V by 4 bases; bases with no gene match: 4. Per germline, CDR1 MGHRA and CDR2 YSYEKL. CDR3 sequence reads: CASSPRDRAYGYTF. The DNA for the CDR3 is TGCGCCAGCAGCCCTCGGGACAGGGCCTATGGCTACACCTTC.

The J gene is TRBJ1-6, the V gene TRBV9, with D possibly being TRBD1 (6 bases). The CDR3 is 14 residues long. The ends were cut back, 0 bases at V and 7 bases at J, with 8 bases in the middle. Per the germline V gene, CDR1 is SGDLS and CDR2 is YYNGEE. The CDR3 spells CASSVETGNSPLHF. CDR3 DNA sequence: TGTGCCAGCAGCGTAGAGACAGGCAATTCACCCCTCCACTTT. Full variable domain (missing parts from reference TRBV9 and TRBJ1-6): DSGVTQTPKHLITATGQRVTLRCSPRSGDLSVYWYQQSLDQGLQFLIQYYNGEERAKGNILERFSAQQFPDLHSELNLSSLELGDSALYFCASSVETGNSPLHFGNGTRLTVT.

The rearrangement joins TRBV2 to TRBJ2-5; 8 positions match TRBD1. CDR3 length: 12 residues. Germline V gene data show CDR1 as SNHLY and CDR2 as FYNNEI. V gave up 6 bases and J gave up 5 bases; unmatched junction bases: 2. The CDR3: CASRDRDETQYF. CDR3 DNA: TGTGCCAGCAGGGACAGGGATGAGACCCAGTACTTC.

The chain employs TRBV5-4 and TRBJ1-1; 11 bases fit TRBD1. Looked up from germline, CDR1 is SGHNT and CDR2 is YYREEE (reference sequence). Trimming removed 1 base from V and 7 bases from J; junction bases left unmatched: 12. The CDR3 contains 17 residues. The CDR3 spells CASSLTYGQGAHNEAFF. CDR3 nucleotide sequence: TGTGCCAGCAGCTTGACTTACGGACAGGGGGCTCACAATGAAGCTTTCTTT.

The genes are TRBV5-4 and TRBJ1-1, with TRBD1 identical over 7 bases. J gave up 2 bases and V 5 bases, and 12 bases lay outside the gene matches. CDR3 length: 16 residues. The germline CDR1 and CDR2 sequences are SGHNT and YYREEE (reference sequence). CDR3 sequence: CASRLRQGMGNTEAFF. CDR3 nucleotide sequence: TGTGCCAGCAGACTGAGACAGGGTATGGGAAACACTGAAGCTTTCTTT.

The gene calls are TRBV6-4 and TRBJ2-2; D is uncertain. In germline, CDR1 is MRHNA, CDR2 SNTAGT. The CDR3 loop spans 13 amino acids. The V end lost 5 bases, the J end lost 3 bases, and 7 bases lay between the germline ends. CDR3 in amino acids: CASSLGDTGELFF. Written as DNA, the CDR3 is TGTGCCAGCAGTTTGGGCGACACCGGGGAGCTGTTTTTT.

This chain joins TRBV4-2 and TRBJ2-1; D remains ambiguous. V was shortened by 1 base and J by 0 bases, with 7 bases between the two germline ends. The CDR3 length is 15 residues. Germline V lookup: CDR1 LGHNA, CDR2 YNFKEQ. The CDR3 reads CASSQGAGSYNEQFF. The CDR3 DNA reads TGTGCCAGCAGCCAAGGTGCAGGCTCCTACAATGAGCAGTTCTTC.

The chain recombines TRBV7-6 with TRBJ2-1; no definite D call. The CDR3 runs 13 residues. Germline V gene sequence: CDR1 SGHVS, CDR2 FNYEAQ. Trimming removed 3 bases from V and 0 bases from J, with 3 bases in between. This CDR3 reads CASSLSSYNEQFF. In DNA, the CDR3 is TGTGCCAGCAGCTTGAGCTCCTACAATGAGCAGTTCTTC.

The rearrangement links TRBV9 to TRBJ1-6; 7 positions agree with TRBD1. J lost 10 bases, V lost 0 bases, and 7 bases had no gene match. This CDR3 is built from 15 residues. Germline-derived CDR1 and CDR2 are SGDLS and YYNGEE. The CDR3 spells CASSVEGGKVSPLHF. The DNA for the CDR3 is TGTGCCAGCAGCGTAGAAGGGGGCAAAGTCTCACCCCTCCACTTT.

V is TRBV5-6 and J is TRBJ1-6, with D maybe TRBD1 (5 bases). V lost 4 bases and J 13 bases, leaving 27 bases between the germline ends. The germline V gene encodes CDR1 SGHDT and CDR2 YYEEEE. This CDR3 region has 17 residues. CDR3 DNA: TGTGCCAGCAGCGCGGACGTGGGGGGACGGCCCTTATCCCCCCTCCACTTT. Protein product: CASSADVGGRPLSPLHF.

The chain combines TRBV27 with TRBJ2-2; weak D call: TRBD1 (5 bases). The CDR3 is made up of 16 amino acids. Trimming pared 8 bases from V and 0 bases from J, leaving 16 bases between. In germline, CDR1 is MNHEY, CDR2 SMNVEV (reference sequence). CDR3 sequence (DNA): TGTGCCAGCGGACAACAGGCCACCTCGAACACCGGGGAGCTGTTTTTT. Translating it yields CASGQQATSNTGELFF.

The rearrangement uses TRBV7-2 and TRBJ2-5; 7 positions match TRBD2. CDR3 length equals 14 residues. Trimming removed 5 bases from V and 5 bases from J; junction bases left unmatched: 8. CDR1 SGHTA and CDR2 FQGNSA come from the germline V gene. The CDR3 loop reads CASSTQAGVETQYF. The CDR3 region has the DNA TGTGCCAGCAGCACCCAGGCGGGGGTCGAGACCCAGTACTTC. The full variable domain, completed using reference TRBV7-2 and TRBJ2-5, is GAGVSQSPSNKVTEKGKDVELRCDPISGHTALYWYRQSLGQGLEFLIYFQGNSAPDKSGLPSDRFSAERTGGSVSTLTIQRTQQEDSAVYLCASSTQAGVETQYFGPGTRLLVL.

This rearrangement joins TRBV2 to TRBJ2-4, with TRBD1 matching 7 bases. J gave up 7 bases and V 8 bases, and 11 bases lay outside the gene matches. Germline V gene data show CDR1 as SNHLY and CDR2 as FYNNEI. The CDR3 is 14 residues long. CDR3 region: CASLRTGGGNIQYF. CDR3 in DNA: TGTGCCAGCCTAAGGACAGGTGGTGGGAACATTCAGTACTTC.

The sample holds a few counts of this clone. The germline gene is not matched at one end of the junction; a read error may be the cause. V usage is TRBV7-9 and J usage is TRBJ2-7; D uncertain. The germline CDR1 and CDR2 sequences are SEHNR and FQNEAQ (reference sequence). This CDR3 region has 11 residues. The CDR3 nucleotides are TGTGCCAGCAGCTTAGAATACGGGCAGTACTTC. This codes for CASSLEYGQYF.

V gene TRBV11-2 combines with J gene TRBJ1-1; D is undetermined. CDR1 and CDR2 from the germline V gene are SGHAT and FQNNGV. The CDR3 has 15 amino acids. Trimming stripped 2 bases from V and 1 base from J, with 11 bases between. CDR3 DNA: TGTGCCAGCAGCTTAAATCATGGAGGGAACACTGAAGCTTTCTTT. Protein: CASSLNHGGNTEAFF.

The rearrangement joins TRBV5-4 to TRBJ2-3; 11 nucleotides match TRBD2. The CDR3 sequence is 15 residues long. The V and J ends lost 2 bases and 4 bases, in that order; junction bases with no gene match: 3. Germline V gives CDR1 SGHNT, CDR2 YYREEE (reference sequence). Here the CDR3 reads CASSFSGGAADTQYF. CDR3 bases: TGTGCCAGCAGCTTTAGCGGGGGGGCAGCAGATACGCAGTATTTT.

The rearrangement links TRBV30 to TRBJ1-2; TRBD1 matches 7 bases. Germline-derived CDR1 and CDR2 are GTSNPN and SVGIG (reference sequence). This CDR3 has 13 amino acids. V was pared by 5 bases and J by 4 bases, with 7 bases of the junction left unmatched. The CDR3 sequence: CAWGDRAAYGYTF. The DNA of the CDR3 is TGTGCCTGGGGCGACAGGGCTGCCTATGGCTACACCTTC.